These 23 T cell receptor beta chains were all obtained from the same sample, sequenced in a study of long-term antiretroviral therapy in people with HIV. This was the immunoSEQ v3.0 assay at survey level. Profiling relied on immunoSEQ multiplex PCR, and the TCRdb table lists in-frame clones only, not all of them. This table has some 20,000 clones, around 82% appearing once. Specimen: unsorted PBMCs, collected 2.9 years after starting antiretroviral therapy. The receptor source for this set is a woman in her 30s with HIV.

This clone has just a few counts. This CDR3 reads CASSLGTDSNQPQHF. The CDR3 DNA reads TGCGCCAGCAGCTTGGGGACAGATAGCAATCAGCCCCAGCATTTT. The V gene is TRBV5-1, the J gene TRBJ1-5; D perhaps matches TRBD1 (6 bases). Looked up from germline, CDR1 is SGHRS and CDR2 is YFSETQ. CDR3 length: 15 residues. Trimming took off 0 bases at V and 0 bases at J, with 7 bases between the two ends. The entire variable domain, with the rest obtained from reference TRBV5-1 and TRBJ1-5, is as follows: KAGVTQTPRYLIKTRGQQVTLSCSPISGHRSVSWYQQTPGQGLQFLFEYFSETQRNKGNFPGRFSGRQFSNSRSEMNVSTLELGDSALYLCASSLGTDSNQPQHFGDGTRLSIL.

A note on this clone: This sample also contains other DNA sequences that code for the same CDR3. This rearrangement joins TRBV7-6 to TRBJ1-5, with 10 bases fitting TRBD1. This CDR3 has 16 amino acids. V gave up 5 bases and J gave up 1 base; unmatched junction bases: 5. Germline lookup yields CDR1 SGHVS and CDR2 FNYEAQ. The CDR3 region is CASSPGQGGSNQPQHF. Written as DNA, the CDR3 is TGTGCCAGCAGCCCAGGACAGGGGGGAAGCAATCAGCCCCAGCATTTT.

The CDR3 bases are TGTGCCAGCAGCTTACGAAGGGTCCACGAGCAGTACTTC. Translation: CASSLRRVHEQYF. The chain links TRBV7-8 to TRBJ2-7, with no clear D. V lost 2 bases, J lost 5 bases, and 10 bases lay in between. The CDR3 covers 13 residues. CDR1 and CDR2 (germline): SGHVS, FQNEAQ. Filled out from reference TRBV7-8 and TRBJ2-7, the complete variable domain reads GAGVSQSPRYKVAKRGQDVALRCDPISGHVSLFWYQQALGQGPEFLTYFQNEAQLDKSGLPSDRFFAERPEGSVSTLKIQRTQQEDSAVYLCASSLRRVHEQYFGPGTRLTVT.

The chain couples TRBV6-6 to TRBJ1-1; maybe TRBD1 (5 bases). The CDR3 is 15 residues long. Deletions cut 2 bases from V and 4 bases from J, with 14 bases between. Per the germline V gene, CDR1 is MNHNY and CDR2 is SVGAGI (reference sequence). The CDR3 nucleotides are TGTGCCAGCAGTTACGAGCCAGGGTTGAGCACTGAAGCTTTCTTT. It specifies CASSYEPGLSTEAFF.

This chain connects TRBV29-1 to TRBJ1-3, with D unclear. CDR3 length equals 11 residues. V was cut by 3 bases and J by 3 bases, with 3 bases left in between. Germline values: CDR1 SQVTM, CDR2 ANQGSEA. The CDR3 sequence: CSVESGNTIYF. CDR3 bases: TGCAGCGTTGAGAGTGGAAACACCATATATTTT.

The chain links TRBV7-9 to TRBJ2-3; D may match TRBD1 or TRBD2 (5 bases each). Germline V CDR1 and CDR2: SEHNR, FQNEAQ (reference sequence). CDR3 length equals 15 residues. Deletions cut 1 base from V and 4 bases from J, with 12 bases between. In nucleotides, the CDR3 is TGTGCCAGCAGCTTAGATGGGACGGTCGCAGATACGCAGTATTTT. Translating gives CASSLDGTVADTQYF.

The V call is TRBV4-1, the J call TRBJ1-4, with D possibly being TRBD1 (6 bases). The CDR3 has 18 amino acids. Trimming took off 4 bases at V and 7 bases at J, with 25 bases between the two ends. Germline assignment: CDR1 MGHRA and CDR2 YSYEKL. Written as DNA, the CDR3 is TGCGCCAGCAGCCCAGGTTCGGCGAGGGGGGGCTTAGGTGAAAAACTGTTTTTT. Translation gives CASSPGSARGGLGEKLFF.

The rearrangement joins TRBV6-1 to TRBJ1-2; 9 nucleotides agree with TRBD1. The J segment lost 8 bases and the V segment lost 1 base, leaving 11 bases of the junction unmatched. Germline V gene data show CDR1 as MNHNS and CDR2 as SASEGT. The CDR3 is made up of 16 amino acids. CDR3 amino acids: CASSEGGVQGAKGYTF. The DNA of the CDR3 is TGTGCCAGCAGTGAAGGGGGGGTACAGGGGGCCAAGGGCTACACCTTC.

The chain uses TRBV5-8 and TRBJ2-7; 7 bases are a match to TRBD2. CDR3 length: 15 amino acids. Germline CDR1 SGHTS, CDR2 YDEGEE. V lost 5 bases, J lost 0 bases, and 8 bases stayed unmatched. This CDR3 reads CASRGGDSYSYEQYF. DNA of the CDR3: TGTGCCAGCAGGGGGGGGGACTCCTACTCCTACGAGCAGTACTTC.

The rearrangement links TRBV6-5 to TRBJ2-6; a weak D match, TRBD2 (6 bases). This CDR3 is 14 amino acids long. V was trimmed by 5 bases and J by 2 bases, leaving 7 bases between them. Germline V lookup: CDR1 MNHEY, CDR2 SVGAGI. This CDR3 reads CASSGEAGANVLTF. CDR3 in DNA: TGTGCCAGCAGTGGGGAGGCTGGGGCCAACGTCCTGACTTTC.

This chain links TRBV11-2 with TRBJ1-1; D not certain. Trimming removed 0 bases at V and 0 bases at J, with 8 bases between. The CDR3 sequence is 15 residues long. The germline V gene encodes CDR1 SGHAT and CDR2 FQNNGV. CDR3: CASSLEPGMNTEAFF. CDR3 nucleotide sequence: TGTGCCAGCAGCTTAGAGCCGGGCATGAACACTGAAGCTTTCTTT.

The chain is built from TRBV7-2 and TRBJ1-2; D unclear. The CDR3 length is 12 residues. V was clipped by 5 bases and J by 8 bases, with 12 bases between them. CDR1 SGHTA and CDR2 FQGNSA come from the germline V gene. For the CDR3, the DNA is TGTGCCAGCAGCCCAAGGACCATCGGCTACACCTTC. Its translation is CASSPRTIGYTF.

This chain uses TRBV5-6 with TRBJ2-3, with 8 bases that match TRBD1. The germline V gene has CDR1 SGHDT and CDR2 YYEEEE. The length of the CDR3 is 14 residues. V dropped 5 bases and J dropped 1; count of bases not matched to a gene: 3. For the CDR3, the DNA is TGTGCCAGCAGGGCAGGGGGCCGCACAGATACGCAGTATTTT. This translates into CASRAGGRTDTQYF. The whole variable domain, remainder taken from reference TRBV5-6 and TRBJ2-3, is DAGVTQSPTHLIKTRGQQVTLRCSPKSGHDTVSWYQQALGQGPQFIFQYYEEEERQRGNFPDRFSGHQFPNYSSELNVNALLLGDSALYLCASRAGGRTDTQYFGPGTRLTVL.

This clone was picked up one time. This chain joins TRBV10-1 and TRBJ1-1; possible D gene TRBD1, 5 bases. Germline V gives CDR1 WNHNN, CDR2 SYGVQD (reference sequence). This CDR3 has 13 amino acids. V shed 1 base and J shed 10 bases, with 13 bases lying between them. The chain's CDR3 is CASSEYGQGRAFF. CDR3 DNA: TGCGCCAGCAGTGAGTACGGGCAGGGTAGAGCTTTCTTT.

CDR3 amino acids: CASSPQGDRANYGYTF. The DNA for the CDR3 is TGTGCCAGCTCACCACAGGGGGACAGGGCGAACTATGGCTACACCTTC. This sequence joins TRBV18 and TRBJ1-2; 9 bases are a match to TRBD1. This CDR3 comprises 16 residues. The junction had 5 bases not matched to a gene; V was cut back by 1 base and J by 2 bases. Germline CDR1 and CDR2: KGHSH and LQKENI.

This chain uses TRBV14 with TRBJ2-2; D is uncertain. CDR3 size: 12 residues. Deletions cut 1 base from V and 7 bases from J, with 4 bases between. Germline loops: CDR1 SGHDN, CDR2 FVKESK. The CDR3 sequence: CASSQAHGELFF. In nucleotides, the CDR3 is TGTGCCAGCAGCCAAGCGCACGGGGAGCTGTTTTTT. Looking up the rest from reference TRBV14 and TRBJ2-2 gives the full variable domain: EAGVTQFPSHSVIEKGQTVTLRCDPISGHDNLYWYRRVMGKEIKFLLHFVKESKQDESGMPNNRFLAERTGGTYSTLKVQPAELEDSGVYFCASSQAHGELFFGEGSRLTVL.

This chain uses TRBV14 with TRBJ2-2; D gene unclear. V gave up 2 bases and J gave up 13 bases, with 20 bases separating them. Germline V gene sequence: CDR1 SGHDN, CDR2 FVKESK. CDR3 length: 15 amino acids. In nucleotides, the CDR3 is TGTGCCAGCAGCCAAACCCCCACAGTCCCGGGCGGGCTGTTTTTT. Translation: CASSQTPTVPGGLFF. The complete variable domain, with remaining parts taken from reference TRBV14 and TRBJ2-2, reads EAGVTQFPSHSVIEKGQTVTLRCDPISGHDNLYWYRRVMGKEIKFLLHFVKESKQDESGMPNNRFLAERTGGTYSTLKVQPAELEDSGVYFCASSQTPTVPGGLFFGEGSRLTVL.

The rearrangement joins TRBV7-2 to TRBJ1-1; TRBD1 is a possible D gene (6 bases). CDR1 is SGHTA and CDR2 is FQGNSA in the germline V gene. V was pared by 3 bases and J by 1 base, with 15 bases between. This CDR3 spans 16 amino acids. The CDR3 here is CASSLTGRTENTEAFF. The CDR3 DNA reads TGTGCCAGCAGCTTGACAGGCAGGACAGAGAACACTGAAGCTTTCTTT.

V and J are TRBV5-1 and TRBJ1-1, with 11 bases lining up with TRBD1. CDR1 SGHRS and CDR2 YFSETQ come from the germline V gene. Trimming at V came to 4 bases and at J to 5 bases, leaving 4 bases not matched to a gene. The CDR3 is made up of 14 amino acids. CDR3 nucleotides: TGCGCCAGCAGCAGGGACAGGGGGGGTACTGAAGCTTTCTTT. It translates to CASSRDRGGTEAFF.

The rearrangement links TRBV5-1 to TRBJ2-7, with 8 bases matching TRBD1. Unmatched junction bases numbered 11, after V lost 5 bases and J lost 4 bases. The CDR3 runs 15 residues. CDR1 is SGHRS and CDR2 is YFSETQ in the germline V gene. The CDR3: CASSPTGTGNYEQYF. The CDR3 bases are TGCGCCAGCAGTCCAACCGGGACAGGTAATTACGAGCAGTACTTC.

This chain uses TRBV19 with TRBJ1-4, with D perhaps TRBD1 (5 bases). This CDR3 comprises 14 residues. The germline gives CDR1 LNHDA, CDR2 SQIVND (reference sequence). The V end was cut by 3 bases, the J end by 7 bases, with 12 bases between. The CDR3 here is CASSMRQGGEKLFF. The CDR3 DNA reads as TGTGCCAGTAGTATGAGGCAGGGAGGTGAAAAACTGTTTTTT.

The chain employs TRBV9 and TRBJ1-1; possibly TRBD1 for D (5 bases). This CDR3 has 14 residues. Trimming took 3 bases from V and 0 from J, leaving 9 bases between them. In germline, CDR1 is SGDLS, CDR2 YYNGEE. In nucleotides, the CDR3 is TGTGCCAGCAGCGACCCGGGACTGAACACTGAAGCTTTCTTT. Amino acids: CASSDPGLNTEAFF.

The chain couples TRBV2 to TRBJ2-7; D might be TRBD2 (5 bases). Germline V gene data show CDR1 as SNHLY and CDR2 as FYNNEI. Trimming left V 2 bases short and J 5 bases short, with 13 bases between. CDR3 size: 14 residues. The CDR3 region is CASSELGDRNEQYF. CDR3 sequence (DNA): TGTGCCAGCAGTGAACTCGGGGATCGGAACGAGCAGTACTTC.